This TCR beta chain was captured in a study of identical twins. As regards this clonotype: Its antigen remains unknown.

V lost 1 base to trimming and J lost 5 bases; unmatched junction nucleotides: 4. Germline CDR1 reads SGHVS; CDR2 reads FNYEAQ. The CDR3 is 15 amino acids. TCRdb itself ran the 5' RACE reads through MiXCR, one entry per CDR3 protein. The table records 200,000 to 300,000 distinct CDR3 sequences, 6% to 8% of them present only once. Findings and limits, study-wide: Monozygotic twin pairs showed more out-of-frame TCR alpha sharing than models estimated.

These data were also filed under a second study, of yellow fever vaccine responses in identical twins.

The sequence was collected from a woman in her late teens or twenties in good health. Sequencing used CD8+ T cells sorted from blood. The J gene is TRBJ2-2, the V gene TRBV7-6, with 7 nucleotides matching TRBD2. The CDR3 reads CASSLVSAGTGELFF. The DNA of the CDR3 is TGTGCCAGCAGCTTAGTATCAGCGGGGACCGGGGAGCTGTTTTTT.